This TCR beta chain was identified during a study of blood T cell repertoires in COVID-19. Study as a whole: Specimens from acute and convalescent COVID-19 originated in the United States, Italy and Spain.

This clone was picked up one time. V shed 6 bases, J shed 3 bases, and the junction held 3 bases outside the gene matches. The length of the CDR3 is 14 residues. CDR1 is SNHLY and CDR2 is FYNNEI in the germline V gene. Only in-frame clones appear in the TCRdb table, and some are missing; sequencing was by immunoSEQ multiplex PCR. The repertoire holds fewer than 250,000 clones, with around 86% as singletons. The chain uses TRBV2 and TRBJ1-5; 9 bases are a match to TRBD1. The TCR comes from a man aged 45-65 years with COVID-19, enrolled during active disease. The sample comprised peripheral blood. Written as DNA, the CDR3 is TGTGCCAGCAGGGACAGGGGTTTCAATCAGCCCCAGCATTTT. Translated: CASRDRGFNQPQHF.